The clone carrying this TCR beta chain has just a few counts. The ends were cut back, 5 bases at V and 4 bases at J, with 21 bases in the middle. Germline lookup yields CDR1 PRHDT and CDR2 FYEKMQ (reference sequence). This CDR3 has 18 residues. The sample comes from a study of T-cell memory formation after mild COVID-19. TCRdb reanalysed the 5' RACE reads using MiXCR and keeps one entry per CDR3 protein. The sample comprises more than 120,000 distinct CDR3 sequences, about 19% of which are singletons, and under 2.5% rests with the top ten. The sequence derives from an adult woman who had mild COVID-19 (a few samples of this study predate the infection). Cell type and time point are not known. Sequencing used PBMCs or a T cell subset sorted from them (not recorded which). The chain joins TRBV13 to TRBJ2-6; a possible D gene is TRBD2 (6 bases). CDR3 in amino acids: CASSGRDRKVSGANVLTF. The CDR3 DNA reads as TGTGCCAGCAGCGGGCGGGACCGAAAGGTCTCCGGGGCCAACGTCCTGACTTTC.